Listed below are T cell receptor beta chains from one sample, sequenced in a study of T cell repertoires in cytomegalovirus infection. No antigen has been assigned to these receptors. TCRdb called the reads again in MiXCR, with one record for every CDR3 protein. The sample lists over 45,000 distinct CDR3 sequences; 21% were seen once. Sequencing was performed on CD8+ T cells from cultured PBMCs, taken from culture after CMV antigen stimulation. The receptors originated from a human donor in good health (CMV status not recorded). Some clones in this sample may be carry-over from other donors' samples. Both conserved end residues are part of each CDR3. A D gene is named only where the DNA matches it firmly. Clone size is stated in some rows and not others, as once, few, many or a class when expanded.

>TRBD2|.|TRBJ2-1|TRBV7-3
TGTGCCAGCAGCTTATCTCGGGGACTAGCGGATGACAATGAGCAGTTCTTC
CASSLSRGLADDNEQFF
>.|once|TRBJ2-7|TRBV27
TGTGCCAGCAGCGCCGGGCGCCAGGTCAAAGAGCAGTACTTC
CASSAGRQVKEQYF
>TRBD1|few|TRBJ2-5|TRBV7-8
TGTGCCAGCAGCTTAGAGGAGACAGGGGGCCGGGAGACCCAGTACTTC
CASSLEETGGRETQYF
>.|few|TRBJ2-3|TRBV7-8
TGTGCCAGCAGCTTAGCGGTTACAGATACGCAGTATTTT
CASSLAVTDTQYF
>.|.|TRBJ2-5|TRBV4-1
TGCGCCAGCAGCCCAAGCGTGGGGCAGGGGGAGACCCAGTACTTC
CASSPSVGQGETQYF
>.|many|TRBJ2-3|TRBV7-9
TGTGCCAGCACCTCATGGACAGATACGCAGTATTTT
CASTSWTDTQYF
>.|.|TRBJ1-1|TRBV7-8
TGTGCCAGCAGCTTCGGGTGGACTGAAGCTTTCTTT
CASSFGWTEAFF
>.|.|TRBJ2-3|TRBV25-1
TGTGCCAGCAAGTCAGATACGCAGTATTTT
CASKSDTQYF
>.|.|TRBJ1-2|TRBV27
TGTGCCAGCAGTCAGTCGGGGTATGGCTACACCTTC
CASSQSGYGYTF
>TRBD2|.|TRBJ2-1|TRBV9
TGTGCCAGCAGTCCTACCCTAGCGGGGAACTACAATGAGCAGTTCTTC
CASSPTLAGNYNEQFF
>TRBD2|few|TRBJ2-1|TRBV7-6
TGTGCCAGCAGCTTAGAAGTCGGGAAATTAAGGCCTAGCGGCTACAATGAGCAGTTCTTC
CASSLEVGKLRPSGYNEQFF
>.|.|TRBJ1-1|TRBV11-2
TGTGCCAGCAGCTTAAAGTCGAAGGGCACTGAAGCTTTCTTT
CASSLKSKGTEAFF
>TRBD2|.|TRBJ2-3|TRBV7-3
TGTGCCAGCAGCCCCGTCCGGGGGGGCGAAGATACGCAGTATTTT
CASSPVRGGEDTQYF
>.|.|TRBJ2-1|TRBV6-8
TGTGCCAGCACTCAAGGCGTCGTTGACTCGATAACCAATGAGCAGTTCTTC
CASTQGVVDSITNEQFF
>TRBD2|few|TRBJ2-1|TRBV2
TGTGCCAGCAGTGAATCCCCCTTTGTTACAAGCGGGAGATTTGAGCAGTTCTTC
CASSESPFVTSGRFEQFF
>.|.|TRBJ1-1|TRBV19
TGTGCCAGTACCGGGATTCTAACGAACACTGAAGCTTTCTTT
CASTGILTNTEAFF
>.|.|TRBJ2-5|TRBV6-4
TGTGCCAGCAGCCGGGTCTTTGGGGAGACCCAGTACTTC
CASSRVFGETQYF
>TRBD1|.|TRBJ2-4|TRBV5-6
TGTGCCAGCAGCGGGGACAGGGATGGTGGCAAAAACATTCAGTACTTC
CASSGDRDGGKNIQYF
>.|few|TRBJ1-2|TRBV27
TGTGCCAGCAGTGGAAGGGGGGGTAACTATGGCTACACCTTC
CASSGRGGNYGYTF
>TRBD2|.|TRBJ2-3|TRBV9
TGTGCCAGCAGCGCTAGCGGGAGTGGAACAGATACGCAGTATTTT
CASSASGSGTDTQYF
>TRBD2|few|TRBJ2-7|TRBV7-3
TGTGCCAGCAGCCCTTATAGCGGGGCTTCGGCGCAGGTACAGTACTTC
CASSPYSGASAQVQYF
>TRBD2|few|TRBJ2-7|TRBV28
TGTGCCAGCAGTTTTTATAGCGGGACCGAGCAGTACTTC
CASSFYSGTEQYF
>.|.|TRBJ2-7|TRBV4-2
TGTGCCAGCAGCCATTCTAGCTCCTACGAGCAGTACTTC
CASSHSSSYEQYF
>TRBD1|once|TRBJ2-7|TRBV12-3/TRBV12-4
TGTGCCAGCAGTTCCGGGACAGGACTCACCTACGAGCAGTACTTC
CASSSGTGLTYEQYF
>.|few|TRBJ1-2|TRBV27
TGTGCCAGCAGTTTCACCGGTGGCGGGCTCGGGGGCTACACCTTC
CASSFTGGGLGGYTF
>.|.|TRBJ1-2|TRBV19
TGTGCCATTCGTACTTTTAACTATGGCTACACCTTC
CAIRTFNYGYTF
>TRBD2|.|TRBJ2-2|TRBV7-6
TGTGCCAGCAGCTTAGCTAGGACTAGCGGAAAGAACACCGGGGAGCTGTTTTTT
CASSLARTSGKNTGELFF
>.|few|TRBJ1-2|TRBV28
TGTGCCAGCAGTCCCTCTAGGATTCACTATGGCTACACCTTC
CASSPSRIHYGYTF
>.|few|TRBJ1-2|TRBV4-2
TGTGCCAGCAGCCAAGGGAATGTTTATGGCTACACCTTC
CASSQGNVYGYTF
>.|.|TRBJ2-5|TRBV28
TGTGCCAGCAGTTCACCCCCCTTGAGCGGACAAGAGACCCAGTACTTC
CASSSPPLSGQETQYF
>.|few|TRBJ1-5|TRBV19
TGTGCCAGTAGTATTTCATATAGCAATCAGCCCCAGCATTTT
CASSISYSNQPQHF
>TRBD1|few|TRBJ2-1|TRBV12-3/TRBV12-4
TGTGCCAGCAGTTTAGGGACAGGGTTCAACAATGAGCAGTTCTTC
CASSLGTGFNNEQFF
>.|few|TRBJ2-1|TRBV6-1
TGTGCCAGCAGTGAAAACTTGGCCGAGCAGTTCTTC
CASSENLAEQFF
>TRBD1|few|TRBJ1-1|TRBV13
TGTGCCAGCAGCGAGGGACAGCTTAACACTGAAGCTTTCTTT
CASSEGQLNTEAFF
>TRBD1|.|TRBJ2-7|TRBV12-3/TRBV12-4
TGTGCCAGCAGCAAATCCGGGACAGGGGCCTACTTC
CASSKSGTGAYF
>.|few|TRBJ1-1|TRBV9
TGTGCCAGCAGCGTGGGGGTGTCGAACACTGAAGCTTTCTTT
CASSVGVSNTEAFF
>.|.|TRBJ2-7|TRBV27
TGTGCCAGCAGTTTATCGGGGCCCTACGAGCAGTACTTC
CASSLSGPYEQYF
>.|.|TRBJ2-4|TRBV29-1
TGCAGCGTTGGGATACACGGGACCAAAAACATTCAGTACTTC
CSVGIHGTKNIQYF
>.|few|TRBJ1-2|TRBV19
TGTGCCAGTAGTATCCGGGCAGCTAACTATGGCTACACCTTC
CASSIRAANYGYTF
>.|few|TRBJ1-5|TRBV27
TGTGCCAGCAGTCCTTACCAGGGGCGGGAGCCCCAGCATTTT
CASSPYQGREPQHF